Listed below are T cell receptor beta chains from one sample, sequenced in a study of cytomegalovirus exposure and HLA in healthy donors. TCRdb keeps only in-frame clones here, not all; method: immunoSEQ multiplex PCR. The table lists 90,000 to 100,000 clones, approximately 76% of them singletons, with over 15% in the top ten. The sample comprised PBMCs. Receptor source: a woman aged 55-70 years in good health and CMV-seropositive. CDR3s include the opening cysteine and the closing phenylalanine or tryptophan. Each record gives: D gene, J gene, clone size, V gene, CDR3 DNA, CDR3 protein. D genes are given only for firm matches. Rows give clone size only sometimes, using once, few, many, or a class for an expanded clone.

TRBD2 | TRBJ2-1 | - | TRBV19 | TGTGCCAGTAGTACTAGCGGTGGGGATGAGCAGTTCTTC | CASSTSGGDEQFF
- | TRBJ1-2 | - | TRBV28 | TGTGCCAGCAGTTTAAATTATCCGACCAGAGAGGGTTATGGCTACACCTTC | CASSLNYPTREGYGYTF
TRBD1 | TRBJ1-1 | - | TRBV19 | TGTGCCAGTAGCCACCAGGGGGGTCGGACTGAAGCTTTCTTT | CASSHQGGRTEAFF
TRBD2 | TRBJ2-7 | - | TRBV5-4 | TGTGCCAGCAGCTTGCAGATAACCGGGACTAGCTCCTACGAGCAGTACTTC | CASSLQITGTSSYEQYF
TRBD1 | TRBJ1-1 | few | TRBV5-5 | TGTGCCAGCAGCTTGGGGACAGGGAATTTTTACACTGAAGCTTTCTTT | CASSLGTGNFYTEAFF
- | TRBJ2-5 | - | TRBV5-4 | TGTGCCAGCAGCTCCGTGGTCGGGAGAGGGGAGACCCAGTACTTC | CASSSVVGRGETQYF
- | TRBJ2-1 | - | TRBV5-1 | TGCGCCAGCAGCGGAGGAAGCGGGTTAGTTCTTGAGCAGTTCTTC | CASSGGSGLVLEQFF
TRBD2 | TRBJ2-3 | once | TRBV2 | TGTGCCAGCAGTGACTCTGCGGCGGGAGGCACAGATACGCAGTATTTT | CASSDSAAGGTDTQYF
- | TRBJ2-1 | once | TRBV20-1 | TGCAGTGGAGAGTGGGCTTATGAGCAGTTCTTC | CSGEWAYEQFF
TRBD1 | TRBJ2-5 | - | TRBV29-1 | TGCAGCGTTGAGGGGGGCCGGGACAGGGAACGAGAGACCCAGTACTTC | CSVEGGRDRERETQYF
- | TRBJ1-2 | - | TRBV9 | TGTGCCAGCAGCCTCTCCGAGGCTCCCCGTGGCTACACCTTC | CASSLSEAPRGYTF
TRBD1 | TRBJ1-2 | few | TRBV7-3 | TGTGCCAGCAGCAGGGACAGGGAGGAAGGCTACACCTTC | CASSRDREEGYTF
- | TRBJ2-7 | - | TRBV30 | TGTGCCTGGAGTGTAGGTCCCCCAGGATACGAGCAGTACTTC | CAWSVGPPGYEQYF
TRBD2 | TRBJ2-3 | - | TRBV7-3 | TGTGCCAGCAGCTTGGATAGCGGGAGGGCCGGAGGCACAGATACGCAGTATTTT | CASSLDSGRAGGTDTQYF
- | TRBJ1-2 | - | TRBV7-6 | TGTGCCAGCAGCACCGACCGGGGGGGCTACACCTTC | CASSTDRGGYTF
TRBD1 | TRBJ1-2 | - | TRBV19 | TGTGCCAGTAGGGACAGGGGGCGCCCGGATGGCTACACCTTC | CASRDRGRPDGYTF
- | TRBJ2-7 | - | TRBV7-6 | TGTGCCAGCAGCCCTTTAGCAGGGGGGTCCTACGAGCAGTACTTC | CASSPLAGGSYEQYF
- | TRBJ1-1 | - | TRBV9 | TGTGCCAGCAGCGTAGTTCCTACCGGGGTTAACACTGAAGCTTTCTTT | CASSVVPTGVNTEAFF
TRBD2 | TRBJ2-1 | - | TRBV4-2 | TGTGCCAGCAGCCAAGATGCGGCGGGAGGGCCTAGTGAGCAGTTCTTC | CASSQDAAGGPSEQFF
TRBD2 | TRBJ2-1 | - | TRBV7-8 | TGTGCCAGCATCTTCCTAGCGGGCGGGGGATATGGGGAAGATGAGCAGTTCTTC | CASIFLAGGGYGEDEQFF
- | TRBJ2-7 | - | TRBV6-5 | TGTGCCAGCAGTTACTCCCGGAGGGCCCCAAACTACGAGCAGTACTTC | CASSYSRRAPNYEQYF
- | TRBJ2-2 | - | TRBV19 | TGTGCCAGTAGTAGCGGCGCGGACACCGGGGAGCTGTTTTTT | CASSSGADTGELFF
- | TRBJ1-2 | - | TRBV6-1 | TGTGCCAGCAGTGAAAGGCAGGGGCACTATGGCTACACCTTC | CASSERQGHYGYTF
- | TRBJ2-7 | - | TRBV19 | TGTGCCAGTAGTATAGTAGGACAGAGCTACGAGCAGTACTTC | CASSIVGQSYEQYF
- | TRBJ2-7 | - | TRBV5-4 | TGTGCCAGCAGGAGAGACTACACGAGCTCCTACGAGCAGTACTTC | CASRRDYTSSYEQYF
TRBD1 | TRBJ2-2 | - | TRBV7-2 | TGTGCCAGCAGCCCCCGGACAGGAACCGGGGAGCTGTTTTTT | CASSPRTGTGELFF
- | TRBJ2-2 | - | TRBV6-5 | TGTGCCAGCAGCGAGCCGAACACCGGGGAGCTGTTTTTT | CASSEPNTGELFF
TRBD2 | TRBJ2-1 | - | TRBV11-2 | TGTGCCAGCAGCCTTGAGCGGGGCTCCTACAATGAGCAGTTCTTC | CASSLERGSYNEQFF
- | TRBJ1-2 | - | TRBV9 | TGTGCCAGCAGCGTAGGTCCCGCGAACTATGGCTACACCTTC | CASSVGPANYGYTF
- | TRBJ1-1 | - | TRBV27 | TGTGCCAGCAGTTTCAACCTATTGACAGCAATGAACACTGAAGCTTTCTTT | CASSFNLLTAMNTEAFF
TRBD1 | TRBJ1-5 | few | TRBV4-2 | TGTGCCAGCAGCCCGCCGGACAGGGGAAATCAGCCCCAGCATTTT | CASSPPDRGNQPQHF
TRBD1 | TRBJ2-2 | - | TRBV27 | TGTGCCAGCAGTTTACGGACAGGGTGGGGGTCCGGGGAGCTGTTTTTT | CASSLRTGWGSGELFF
- | TRBJ1-3 | - | TRBV6-6 | TGTGCCAGCAGTTCCACAGGAAGACGAAACACCATATATTTT | CASSSTGRRNTIYF
- | TRBJ2-5 | - | TRBV14 | TGTGCCAGCAGCCCCGGACTTTGGGACCAAGAGACCCAGTACTTC | CASSPGLWDQETQYF
TRBD2 | TRBJ2-2 | - | TRBV5-8 | TGTGCCAGCAGTGGGACAATTCTAGCGGGGGCGATCACCGGGGAGCTGTTTTTT | CASSGTILAGAITGELFF
- | TRBJ2-1 | - | TRBV5-1 | TGCGCCAGCAGCTTGGCTGGGCAGGGTGGACACAATGAGCAGTTCTTC | CASSLAGQGGHNEQFF
- | TRBJ1-1 | few | TRBV2 | TGTGCCAGCAGTGGGAGGGGAAGGACTGAAGCTTTCTTT | CASSGRGRTEAFF
- | TRBJ2-2 | - | TRBV6-6 | TGTGCCAGCAGTTACCTCCAGTCCGGGGAGCTGTTTTTT | CASSYLQSGELFF
- | TRBJ2-1 | - | TRBV5-4 | TGTGCCAGCAGCTTACCCGGGAGCTCCTACAATGAGCAGTTCTTC | CASSLPGSSYNEQFF
- | TRBJ2-1 | - | TRBV29-1 | TGCAGCGTAGAGCGGGCTAGCTCCTACAATGAGCAGTTCTTC | CSVERASSYNEQFF
TRBD1 | TRBJ2-2 | few | TRBV10-3 | TGTGCCATGACCGGGACAGACAAAGGCGGGGAGCTGTTTTTT | CAMTGTDKGGELFF
- | TRBJ2-5 | - | TRBV30 | TGTGCCTGGAGTATGGGTGGAGGAGGAGAGACCCAGTACTTC | CAWSMGGGGETQYF